A single sample is the source of the 17 T cell receptor beta chains below, sequenced in a study of shared clonotypes between healthy human individuals. Assay: immunoSEQ multiplex PCR; the TCRdb copy retains only in-frame clones and omits some. The sample has approximately 1,000,000 clones; approximately 80% are singletons. Sequencing was performed on memory CD4+ T cells from PBMCs. Subset here: CD45RA-negative fraction. The receptors were gathered from a man aged 18-30 years in good health. Some clones in this sample may be carry-over from other donors' samples.

The chain's CDR3 is CASSEDLLAAGANVLTF. The CDR3 DNA sequence: TGTGCCAGCAGCGAGGACCTACTAGCGGCTGGGGCCAACGTCCTGACTTTC. The chain joins TRBV7-9 to TRBJ2-6; TRBD2 agrees at 8 bases. CDR1 is SEHNR, CDR2 FQNEAQ, per germline (reference sequence). The CDR3 is 17 residues long. J gave up 2 bases and V 5 bases, and 8 bases lay outside the gene matches.

The chain links TRBV10-1 to TRBJ2-7; D not resolved. This CDR3 comprises 13 residues. Germline V gene lookup returns CDR1 WNHNN and CDR2 SYGVQD (reference sequence). The germline V and J ends were trimmed by 0 bases and 5 bases, with 8 bases remaining between them. The CDR3 is CASSESLFNEQYF. DNA of the CDR3: TGCGCCAGCAGTGAGTCCCTCTTTAACGAGCAGTACTTC.

CDR3 DNA: TGCGCCAGCAGCCAGGCTACCCGGGAGCAGTTCTTC. Translated: CASSQATREQFF. The genes are TRBV4-1 and TRBJ2-1; D gene unclear. The V gene lost 3 bases and the J gene lost 10 bases, with 10 bases spanning the gap. In germline, CDR1 is MGHRA, CDR2 YSYEKL. The CDR3 totals 12 residues.

V is TRBV10-3 and J is TRBJ2-3, with 9 bases aligning to TRBD2. CDR3 size: 15 residues. After removal of 5 bases from V and 4 bases from J, the junction contained 7 bases not matched to a gene. The germline gives CDR1 ENHRY, CDR2 SYGVKD. Here the CDR3 reads CAISISGRGADTQYF. The CDR3 bases are TGTGCCATCAGTATTAGCGGGAGAGGCGCAGATACGCAGTATTTT.

This clone was detected ten times or more. V usage is TRBV10-3 and J usage is TRBJ1-2, with 7 bases matching TRBD1. After removal of 3 bases from V and 5 bases from J, the junction contained 6 bases not matched to a gene. The germline V gene has CDR1 ENHRY and CDR2 SYGVKD. The CDR3 extends over 14 amino acids. CDR3 loop: CAISEQGSGYGYTF. CDR3 nucleotides: TGTGCCATCAGTGAACAGGGGAGCGGTTATGGCTACACCTTC.

A remark on this clone: Other DNA variants within this sample encode the same CDR3. This chain uses TRBV28 with TRBJ1-1; possible D gene TRBD1, 5 bases. Germline assignment: CDR1 MDHEN and CDR2 SYDVKM. The CDR3 consists of 14 residues. Trimming pared 4 bases from V and 0 bases from J, leaving 9 bases between. CDR3 DNA: TGTGCCAGCAGTTCCACAGGCTTGAACACTGAAGCTTTCTTT. It yields the protein CASSSTGLNTEAFF.

The rearrangement links TRBV28 to TRBJ2-3; 12 nucleotides match TRBD2. Germline V gene sequence: CDR1 MDHEN, CDR2 SYDVKM. The CDR3 loop spans 17 amino acids. Germline trimming cut 5 bases from V and 4 bases from J; bases unmatched to any gene: 10. The CDR3 nucleotides are TGTGCCAGCAGTCTTCCTGGGGCTAGCGGGAGGGCAGATACGCAGTATTTT. This gives the protein CASSLPGASGRADTQYF.

This clone came up a few times. Additional DNA sequences in this sample encode the identical CDR3. This sequence joins TRBV9 and TRBJ2-2; 7 bases map to TRBD1. V lost 0 bases and J lost 5; bases outside the gene matches: 1. Germline-derived CDR1 and CDR2 are SGDLS and YYNGEE. The CDR3 has 14 amino acids. CDR3 coding DNA: TGTGCCAGCAGCGTAGAGGGGGCGACCGGGGAGCTGTTTTTT. It specifies CASSVEGATGELFF.

The table lists this clone with a count of one. This sequence joins TRBV5-4 and TRBJ1-1, with unresolved D. The CDR3 totals 14 residues. V lost 4 bases to trimming and J lost 0 bases, with 10 bases between them. Germline loops: CDR1 SGHNT, CDR2 YYREEE (reference sequence). The CDR3 sequence: CASSRDALNTEAFF. As DNA, the CDR3 is TGTGCCAGCAGCCGCGACGCCTTGAACACTGAAGCTTTCTTT.

CDR3: CASSLRLAGGSLEQYF. As DNA, the CDR3 is TGTGCCAGCAGTTTACGACTAGCGGGAGGTTCCCTCGAGCAGTACTTC. The chain is built from TRBV27 and TRBJ2-7, with 13 bases fitting TRBD2. The CDR3 extends over 16 amino acids. With 2 bases clipped from V and 6 bases from J, the junction kept 7 bases outside the gene matches. CDR1 is MNHEY, CDR2 SMNVEV, per germline (reference sequence).

The CDR3 here is CASSSEMAADGYTF. Here the CDR3 DNA reads TGTGCCAGCAGCTCCGAGATGGCGGCGGATGGCTACACCTTC. The chain is built from TRBV7-9 and TRBJ1-2; no reliable D call. This CDR3 has 14 amino acids. Germline CDR1 reads SEHNR; CDR2 reads FQNEAQ (reference sequence). Trimming removed 4 bases at V and 6 bases at J, with 15 bases between.

This clone has only a few counts. The chain is built from TRBV28 and TRBJ2-5; D is undetermined. The CDR3 runs 12 residues. CDR1 and CDR2 from the germline V gene are MDHEN and SYDVKM. The V gene lost 7 bases and the J gene lost 7 bases, with 13 bases spanning the gap. CDR3 coding DNA: TGTGCCAGCATGACCCCGAGGAGGACCCAGTACTTC. Translated: CASMTPRRTQYF.

V and J are TRBV5-1 and TRBJ2-6; 8 nucleotides agree with TRBD1. Germline V gene lookup returns CDR1 SGHRS and CDR2 YFSETQ. After removal of 0 bases from V and 0 bases from J, the junction contained 8 bases not matched to a gene. The CDR3 loop spans 19 amino acids. CDR3 residues: CASSLDWTGFLSGANVLTF. The CDR3 DNA sequence: TGCGCCAGCAGCTTGGATTGGACAGGGTTCCTCTCTGGGGCCAACGTCCTGACTTTC.

The chain combines TRBV4-2 with TRBJ1-1; D not certain. Trimming pared 1 base from V and 4 bases from J, leaving 13 bases between. The CDR3 length is 15 residues. Per germline, CDR1 LGHNA and CDR2 YNFKEQ. DNA of the CDR3: TGTGCCAGCAGCCAAGGTCCTAGGGTGGGCACTGAAGCTTTCTTT. Translated: CASSQGPRVGTEAFF.

The table lists this clone with many counts. The chain joins TRBV27 to TRBJ2-3, with 13 bases lining up with TRBD2. The CDR3 is 18 residues long. The germline V gene encodes CDR1 MNHEY and CDR2 SMNVEV (reference sequence). V shed 5 bases and J 4 bases; nucleotides not matched to a gene: 12. The CDR3 reads CASSPRLAGGWGADTQYF. In nucleotides, the CDR3 is TGTGCCAGCAGTCCCCGACTAGCGGGAGGTTGGGGGGCAGATACGCAGTATTTT.

As to this clone: In the same sample, other DNA sequences code for this CDR3. The rearrangement links TRBV5-1 to TRBJ1-1, with TRBD1 as a possible D gene (5 bases). V dropped 2 bases and J dropped 4 bases, with 12 bases sitting between them. Germline CDR1 and CDR2: SGHRS and YFSETQ. This CDR3 spans 14 amino acids. The CDR3 spells CASSLGDGATEAFF. Here the CDR3 DNA reads TGCGCCAGCAGCTTAGGGGACGGGGCCACTGAAGCTTTCTTT.

The chain has TRBV27 and TRBJ2-6; 9 bases map to TRBD1. Germline-derived CDR1 and CDR2 are MNHEY and SMNVEV (reference sequence). The junction had 4 bases not matched to a gene; V was cut back by 5 bases and J by 2 bases. The CDR3 runs 16 residues. CDR3 in DNA: TGTGCCAGCAGTCGAAGGGACAGGGCTGGGGCCAACGTCCTGACTTTC. This sequence encodes CASSRRDRAGANVLTF.